This T cell receptor beta chain originates from a study of T cells in Graves' hyperthyroidism and ophthalmopathy. The CDR3 is 15 amino acids. V dropped 3 bases and J dropped 5; count of bases not matched to a gene: 4. There are many counts of this clonotype. RNA transcripts provided the source from which TCR beta CDR3 regions were amplified. The HTBI set primed first-round TCR CDR3 RT-PCR. TCRdb re-derived calls from the multiplex PCR reads in MiXCR, one entry per CDR3 protein. The sample contains 400,000 to 500,000 distinct CDR3 sequences, roughly 14% of which appear only once. The receptor's source is a man aged 18 to 30 with Graves' ophthalmopathy. Sequencing was performed on blood. The chain employs TRBV12-3 or TRBV12-4 and TRBJ2-7, with 13 nucleotides matching TRBD2. CDR3 sequence: CASSFTSGGANEQYF. The DNA of the CDR3 is TGTGCCAGCAGTTTCACTAGCGGGGGGGCTAACGAGCAGTACTTC.